These T cell receptor beta chains were read from a single sample in a study of cytomegalovirus exposure and HLA in healthy donors. Some clones are missing from TCRdb's copy, which holds only in-frame ones; the method was immunoSEQ multiplex PCR. Of about 150,000 clones listed, less than 90% are singletons. Material: PBMCs. These receptor sequences come from a male donor in good health and CMV-seropositive. Both conserved end residues are part of each CDR3. Each record gives: V gene, J gene, D gene, clone size, CDR3 DNA, CDR3 protein. A D gene is named only where the DNA matches it firmly. The size of a clone is reported for some rows only, either as once, few or many, or as a class for expanded clones.

TRBV27	TRBJ2-3	TRBD2	NA	TGTGCCAGCTCGCCCCGGGACTACACAGATACGCAGTATTTT	CASSPRDYTDTQYF
TRBV6-5	TRBJ1-5	NA	NA	TGTGCCAGCAGTTACACCGAGAATCAGCCCCAGCATTTT	CASSYTENQPQHF
TRBV6-5	TRBJ2-2	TRBD2	NA	TGTGCCAGCAGTTACGGGGGGGTGGTCGGGGAGCTGTTTTTT	CASSYGGVVGELFF
TRBV7-2	TRBJ2-3	TRBD2	NA	TGTGCCAGCAGCTTCGCGGGAGGAACAGATACGCAGTATTTT	CASSFAGGTDTQYF
TRBV7-6	TRBJ1-1	NA	NA	TGTGCCAGCAGCTTAGTCGCGGGAGACACTGAAGCTTTCTTT	CASSLVAGDTEAFF
TRBV9	TRBJ2-7	NA	NA	TGTGCCAGCAGCGTAGCGACAGAGTCCTACGAGCAGTACTTC	CASSVATESYEQYF
TRBV12-5	TRBJ1-5	NA	few	TGTGCTAGTGCCCAGGGTGAGTCCCAGCATTTT	CASAQGESQHF
TRBV6-1	TRBJ2-4	NA	NA	TGTGCCAGCACCTCAGGGACTCTAGCCAAAAACATTCAGTACTTC	CASTSGTLAKNIQYF
TRBV2	TRBJ1-5	TRBD1	NA	TGTGCCAGCAGGGAACAGGGGGCGAGCAATCAGCCCCAGCATTTT	CASREQGASNQPQHF
TRBV30	TRBJ1-2	TRBD1	NA	TGTGCCTGGAGTACAGGACAGGGAGATGGCTACACCTTC	CAWSTGQGDGYTF
TRBV7-9	TRBJ2-7	TRBD2	NA	TGTGCCAGCAGCTTAATCAGGGCGGGAGGGCACGCCTACGAGCAGTACTTC	CASSLIRAGGHAYEQYF
TRBV6-5	TRBJ2-7	NA	NA	TGTGCCAGCAGTAAGACAGGTTTCAGCTCCTACGAGCAGTACTTC	CASSKTGFSSYEQYF
TRBV15	TRBJ2-7	NA	NA	TGTGCCACCAGCCCCATAGGGGCCTACGAGCAGTACTTC	CATSPIGAYEQYF
TRBV6-1	TRBJ2-3	TRBD2	NA	TGTGCCAGCAGTGACCTAGCGGGAGGGCGTGATACGCAGTATTTT	CASSDLAGGRDTQYF
TRBV6-6	TRBJ1-3	NA	NA	TGTTCCAGCAGTTACGGTGGCTTCTCTGGAAACACCATATATTTT	CSSSYGGFSGNTIYF
TRBV29-1	TRBJ2-1	TRBD2	NA	TGCAGCGTTGAAGTCGTACTCGGACTAGGCAATGAGCAGTTCTTC	CSVEVVLGLGNEQFF
TRBV6-5	TRBJ2-7	TRBD1	once	TGTGCCAGCAGTGAGACAGGGTCGGACGAGCAGTACTTC	CASSETGSDEQYF
TRBV6-5	TRBJ2-3	TRBD2	NA	TGTGCCAGCAGTTACTCGGGGGGGAATACGCAGTATTTT	CASSYSGGNTQYF
TRBV6-5	TRBJ1-1	NA	NA	TGTGCCAGCAGTTACGCAGGCATGAACACTGAAGCTTTCTTT	CASSYAGMNTEAFF
TRBV9	TRBJ1-4	NA	NA	TGTGCCAGCAGCGGACTATCAAGGGGGGGGCTTCGTGAAAAACTGTTTTTT	CASSGLSRGGLREKLFF
TRBV6-6	TRBJ2-7	TRBD1	NA	TGTGCCAGCGGACCGATTGGACAGGAGAGGTGGGAGCAGTACTTC	CASGPIGQERWEQYF
TRBV5-1	TRBJ2-7	TRBD1	once	TGCGCCAGCAGCTTGGAACAGGGGGCCTACGAGCAGTACTTC	CASSLEQGAYEQYF
TRBV2	TRBJ2-4	TRBD2	few	TGTGCCAGCAGCGTCGGACTAGCGGTAGCCAAAAACATTCAGTACTTC	CASSVGLAVAKNIQYF
TRBV7-9	TRBJ1-3	NA	NA	TGTGCCACCCGGCTGGGCAGTTACTCTGGAAACACCATATATTTT	CATRLGSYSGNTIYF
TRBV7-7	TRBJ1-5	NA	NA	TGTGCTAGCAGCCGACAGGTAGGAAGCCCCCAGCATTTT	CASSRQVGSPQHF
TRBV7-9	TRBJ1-3	NA	NA	TGTGCCAGCAGCCCCACACACTCTGGAAACACCATATATTTT	CASSPTHSGNTIYF
TRBV10-3	TRBJ2-1	TRBD2	NA	TGTGCCATCAGTGTGGGAGGGCCCTACAATGAGCAGTTCTTC	CAISVGGPYNEQFF
TRBV27	TRBJ2-5	TRBD2	NA	TGTGCCAGCAGTATAGCCCCTAGCGGGATAAAGACCCAGTACTTC	CASSIAPSGIKTQYF
TRBV11-2	TRBJ2-5	NA	NA	TGTGCCAGCAGAAGACCCGGGACAAGAGAGACCCAGTACTTC	CASRRPGTRETQYF
TRBV14	TRBJ2-7	NA	NA	TGTGCCAGCAGCCAAGACCCCGGGGTCGTATACGAGCAGTACTTC	CASSQDPGVVYEQYF
TRBV7-9	TRBJ2-3	NA	NA	TGTGCCAGCAGCACGGCGGGGGCAGGCCCCACAGATACGCAGTATTTT	CASSTAGAGPTDTQYF
TRBV7-8	TRBJ1-1	TRBD1	once	TGTGCCAGCAGCTTAGTAGGGGACAGCAAGGTGGCTTTCTTT	CASSLVGDSKVAFF